One and the same sample provided the 7 T cell receptor beta chains below, sequenced in a study of cytomegalovirus exposure and HLA in healthy donors. Sequenced by immunoSEQ multiplex PCR; TCRdb stores in-frame clones only, minus some. The profile shows approximately 210,000 clones, around 90% of them singletons. Material: PBMCs. These receptors were taken from a woman aged 18-29 years in good health and CMV-seronegative.

V gene TRBV27 combines with J gene TRBJ2-2, with D perhaps matching TRBD1 (5 bases). Germline V CDR1 and CDR2: MNHEY, SMNVEV (reference sequence). Trimming took off 5 bases at V and 8 bases at J, with 15 bases between the two ends. The CDR3 runs 14 residues. The CDR3 reads CASSPPGKWGELFF. The CDR3 DNA follows: TGTGCCAGCAGTCCGCCAGGGAAGTGGGGGGAGCTGTTTTTT.

The chain has TRBV28 and TRBJ2-1, with D possibly matching TRBD2 (6 bases). This CDR3 region has 15 residues. Germline V gene sequence: CDR1 MDHEN, CDR2 SYDVKM. Trimming took 6 bases from V and 8 from J, leaving 20 bases between them. Written as DNA, the CDR3 is TGTGCCAGCAGAAACCTCGGAGGGCCGAAGGATGAGCAGTTCTTC. Translated, it gives CASRNLGGPKDEQFF. The whole variable domain, remainder taken from reference TRBV28 and TRBJ2-1, is DVKVTQSSRYLVKRTGEKVFLECVQDMDHENMFWYRQDPGLGLRLIYFSYDVKMKEKGDIPEGYSVSREKKERFSLILESASTNQTSMYLCASRNLGGPKDEQFFGPGTRLTVL.

This clone was observed a single time. V and J are TRBV7-2 and TRBJ1-1; tentative D call: TRBD1 (6 bases). The CDR3 is 15 amino acids. V lost 5 bases and J lost 8, with 21 bases in between. Germline V gene lookup returns CDR1 SGHTA and CDR2 FQGNSA. CDR3 DNA sequence: TGTGCCAGCAGCCCAGGTGGGGGCTCGGGCTCGGAAGCTTTCTTT. Residues: CASSPGGGSGSEAFF.

This rearrangement joins TRBV28 to TRBJ1-5; TRBD1 matches 7 bases. The CDR3 runs 15 residues. The germline CDR1 and CDR2 sequences are MDHEN and SYDVKM. J gave up 7 bases and V 3 bases, and 9 bases lay outside the gene matches. CDR3 bases: TGTGCCAGCAGTTTGTCCGGGACAGTGGACCAGCCCCAGCATTTT. Its protein is CASSLSGTVDQPQHF.

The rearrangement uses TRBV10-1 and TRBJ2-2; TRBD2 matches at 7 bases. Germline-derived CDR1 and CDR2 are WNHNN and SYGVQD (reference sequence). The trim removed 0 bases at V and 4 bases at J, leaving 5 bases unmatched. The CDR3 is 16 amino acids. CDR3 sequence: CASSESWSGTTGELFF. Written as DNA, the CDR3 is TGCGCCAGCAGTGAGTCGTGGAGCGGGACCACCGGGGAGCTGTTTTTT.

This chain joins TRBV30 and TRBJ1-4, with D unclear. V was trimmed by 1 base and J by 0 bases, leaving 6 bases between them. The germline V gene has CDR1 GTSNPN and CDR2 SVGIG (reference sequence). The CDR3 totals 14 residues. CDR3 bases: TGTGCCTGGAGTGGAACGGCAACTAATGAAAAACTGTTTTTT. Its protein is CAWSGTATNEKLFF.

The J gene is TRBJ1-5, the V gene TRBV30; possibly TRBD1 for D (5 bases). This CDR3 region has 14 residues. The V end was cut by 4 bases, the J end by 7 bases, with 17 bases between. CDR1 GTSNPN and CDR2 SVGIG come from the germline V gene (reference sequence). The CDR3 sequence: CAWKGHTEKQPQHF. In DNA form, the CDR3 reads TGTGCCTGGAAAGGACACACCGAGAAACAGCCCCAGCATTTT.